The clone carrying this T cell receptor (beta chain) showed up just a few times. The data belong to a study of blood T cell repertoires in COVID-19. Study summary: Researchers got acute and convalescent COVID-19 samples from the United States, Italy and Spain.

Profiled with immunoSEQ multiplex PCR; TCRdb holds only in-frame clones, not every one. The table has more than 55,000 clones, roughly nine tenths seen once. This CDR3 region has 17 residues. Germline V CDR1 and CDR2: WNHNN, SYGVQD (reference sequence). Deletions cut 6 bases from V and 6 bases from J, with 24 bases between. Material: peripheral blood. The clonotype originates from a man aged 50 or older with active COVID-19. The chain combines TRBV10-1 with TRBJ1-5; weak D call: TRBD1 (5 bases). CDR3 amino acids: CASRYRLGRSIIQPQHF. The CDR3 nucleotides are TGCGCCAGCAGATACAGGCTTGGTCGTTCAATCATTCAGCCCCAGCATTTT.